Each of the 16 T cell receptor beta chains below was sequenced from the same sample in a study of T cell responses to AZD1222 COVID-19 vaccine. Libraries were prepared by immunoSEQ multiplex PCR; TCRdb keeps only in-frame clonotypes and omits some of them. The table records roughly 34,000 clones, 85% to 90% of them present only once. This material consisted of peripheral blood, taken on day 0 of AZD1222 vaccination. These receptor sequences come from an adult in good health.

The chain links TRBV2 to TRBJ1-5; 9 nucleotides match TRBD1. Germline loops: CDR1 SNHLY, CDR2 FYNNEI. The CDR3 is 15 amino acids. Trimming took 6 bases from V and 3 from J; bases not matched to a gene: 6. As DNA, the CDR3 is TGTGCCAGCAGGATTGGGACAGGGCCCAATCAGCCCCAGCATTTT. It yields the protein CASRIGTGPNQPQHF.

This chain connects TRBV28 to TRBJ2-2, with TRBD2 matching over 9 bases. CDR3 length equals 15 residues. Trimming took 7 bases from V and 4 from J; bases not matched to a gene: 7. Germline CDR1 reads MDHEN; CDR2 reads SYDVKM. The CDR3 loop is CASKGGRAATGELFF. CDR3 bases: TGTGCCAGCAAGGGCGGGAGGGCTGCCACCGGGGAGCTGTTTTTT.

This clone was counted between two and nine times. The chain joins TRBV12-3 or TRBV12-4 to TRBJ2-1; D may correspond to TRBD1 or TRBD2 (5 bases each). The V gene lost 10 bases and the J gene lost 6 bases, with 16 bases spanning the gap. The CDR3 has 13 residues. CDR3 nucleotide sequence: TGTGCCACCACCCTGGGGGTACCCAATGAGCAGTTCTTC. Translated: CATTLGVPNEQFF.

The chain links TRBV19 to TRBJ1-2, with 10 bases lining up with TRBD1. This CDR3 has 13 amino acids. The junction had 3 bases not matched to a gene; V was cut back by 5 bases and J by 6 bases. The germline V gene has CDR1 LNHDA and CDR2 SQIVND (reference sequence). The CDR3: CASSWGTGDGYTF. CDR3 nucleotides: TGTGCCAGTAGTTGGGGGACAGGGGATGGCTACACCTTC. The full variable domain, completed using reference TRBV19 and TRBJ1-2, is DGGITQSPKYLFRKEGQNVTLSCEQNLNHDAMYWYRQDPGQGLRLIYYSQIVNDFQKGDIAEGYSVSREKKESFPLTVTSAQKNPTAFYLCASSWGTGDGYTFGSGTRLTVV.

The CDR3: CASSPGQEAEAFF. The CDR3 DNA follows: TGCGCCAGCAGCCCGGGACAGGAGGCCGAAGCTTTCTTT. The chain couples TRBV5-1 to TRBJ1-1, with 8 bases fitting TRBD1. Losses at the gene ends were 4 bases for V and 8 bases for J; bases not matched to a gene: 7. Germline loops: CDR1 SGHRS, CDR2 YFSETQ. The CDR3 is 13 residues long.

This chain joins TRBV4-2 and TRBJ2-1, with a weak D call TRBD2 (6 bases). The CDR3 sequence is 15 residues long. Trimming shortened V by 1 base and J by 6 bases, and 13 bases separated the two germline ends. Germline V gene data show CDR1 as LGHNA and CDR2 as YNFKEQ. CDR3 sequence: CASSQVSGGGNEQFF. CDR3 bases: TGTGCCAGCAGCCAAGTTAGCGGAGGAGGCAATGAGCAGTTCTTC.

The genes are TRBV28 and TRBJ2-3; D may be TRBD1 or TRBD2 (5 bases each). V gave up 8 bases and J gave up 3 bases, with 15 bases separating them. This CDR3 is 14 amino acids long. The V gene's germline CDR1 is MDHEN and CDR2 SYDVKM. The CDR3 nucleotides are TGTGCCAGCGGTTCGACGGGGCTGACAGATACGCAGTATTTT. Protein: CASGSTGLTDTQYF. The entire variable domain, with the rest obtained from reference TRBV28 and TRBJ2-3, is as follows: DVKVTQSSRYLVKRTGEKVFLECVQDMDHENMFWYRQDPGLGLRLIYFSYDVKMKEKGDIPEGYSVSREKKERFSLILESASTNQTSMYLCASGSTGLTDTQYFGPGTRLTVL.

This sequence joins TRBV7-2 and TRBJ2-1, with 7 positions matching TRBD1. Germline CDR1 and CDR2: SGHTA and FQGNSA. The CDR3 is 15 residues long. V gave up 0 bases and J gave up 2 bases; unmatched junction bases: 1. In DNA, the CDR3 is TGTGCCAGCAGCTTAGCGCAGGGGGCCTACAATGAGCAGTTCTTC. As protein: CASSLAQGAYNEQFF.

The genes are TRBV11-2 and TRBJ2-1, with a weak D call TRBD1 (5 bases). Deletions cut 0 bases from V and 12 bases from J, with 15 bases between. The CDR3 loop spans 14 amino acids. CDR1 and CDR2 from the germline V gene are SGHAT and FQNNGV. In nucleotides, the CDR3 is TGTGCCAGCAGCTTAGATCACCCGGCAGGGTTGCAGTTCTTC. The encoded protein is CASSLDHPAGLQFF.

The rearrangement links TRBV24-1 to TRBJ2-5, with D maybe TRBD1 (5 bases). CDR3 length: 14 residues. CDR1 is KGHDR, CDR2 SFDVKD, per germline. V gave up 5 bases and J gave up 1 base, with 10 bases separating them. The CDR3 sequence is CATSGEGVQETQYF. In nucleotides, the CDR3 is TGTGCCACCAGTGGGGAAGGGGTCCAAGAGACCCAGTACTTC.

The table lists this clone with a count of one. The chain joins TRBV5-5 to TRBJ2-7, with D perhaps being TRBD1 or TRBD2 (6 bases each). This CDR3 contains 16 residues. Germline V gene sequence: CDR1 SGHKS, CDR2 YYEKEE (reference sequence). V lost 4 bases and J lost 2, with 19 bases in between. CDR3: CASSPTGGGLPYEQYF. DNA for the CDR3: TGTGCCAGCAGCCCAACCGGAGGGGGGTTGCCCTACGAGCAGTACTTC.

The CDR3 loop is CASTDLDRDEQYF. DNA of the CDR3: TGCGCCAGCACCGACCTGGACAGGGACGAGCAGTACTTC. The rearrangement links TRBV5-1 to TRBJ2-7, with 8 bases identical to TRBD1. CDR1 is SGHRS and CDR2 is YFSETQ in the germline V gene. The CDR3 length is 13 residues. V trimming: 6 bases; J trimming: 5 bases; junction bases outside the gene matches: 7.

V is TRBV6-2 or TRBV6-3 and J is TRBJ1-1; D is unresolved. The CDR3 is made up of 12 amino acids. Trimming cost V 5 bases and J 12 bases, with 16 bases left between them. From germline, CDR1 is MNHEY and CDR2 SVGEGT. CDR3 nucleotide sequence: TGTGCCAGCAGTCAACGCCACCCGAAACCTTTCTTT. Protein product: CASSQRHPKPFF.

DNA for the CDR3: TGTGCCAGCAGCCTCACGACGGGACAGGTGGCTGAAGCTTTCTTT. It is translated as CASSLTTGQVAEAFF. The genes are TRBV3-1 (or the pseudogene TRBV3-2) and TRBJ1-1, with 8 nucleotides matching TRBD1. CDR3 length: 15 residues. CDR1 is LGHDT and CDR2 is YNNKEL in the germline V gene (reference sequence). Unmatched junction bases numbered 10, after V lost 4 bases and J lost 6 bases.

This rearrangement joins TRBV11-3 to TRBJ2-1; the D is unclear. The CDR3 is made up of 12 amino acids. Germline V lookup: CDR1 SGHNT, CDR2 YENEEA. The V end was cut by 1 base, the J end by 9 bases, with 7 bases between. CDR3 DNA sequence: TGTGCCAGCAGCTTAGGGTCTCGTGAGCAGTTCTTC. Protein sequence: CASSLGSREQFF.

The V call is TRBV7-8, the J call TRBJ1-4; 10 nucleotides match TRBD1. CDR3 size: 17 residues. The trim removed 4 bases at V and 0 bases at J, leaving 5 bases unmatched. Per the germline V gene, CDR1 is SGHVS and CDR2 is FQNEAQ. The chain's CDR3 is CASSSRDRGSTNEKLFF. The CDR3 nucleotides read TGTGCCAGCAGCTCCCGGGACAGGGGATCAACTAATGAAAAACTGTTTTTT.